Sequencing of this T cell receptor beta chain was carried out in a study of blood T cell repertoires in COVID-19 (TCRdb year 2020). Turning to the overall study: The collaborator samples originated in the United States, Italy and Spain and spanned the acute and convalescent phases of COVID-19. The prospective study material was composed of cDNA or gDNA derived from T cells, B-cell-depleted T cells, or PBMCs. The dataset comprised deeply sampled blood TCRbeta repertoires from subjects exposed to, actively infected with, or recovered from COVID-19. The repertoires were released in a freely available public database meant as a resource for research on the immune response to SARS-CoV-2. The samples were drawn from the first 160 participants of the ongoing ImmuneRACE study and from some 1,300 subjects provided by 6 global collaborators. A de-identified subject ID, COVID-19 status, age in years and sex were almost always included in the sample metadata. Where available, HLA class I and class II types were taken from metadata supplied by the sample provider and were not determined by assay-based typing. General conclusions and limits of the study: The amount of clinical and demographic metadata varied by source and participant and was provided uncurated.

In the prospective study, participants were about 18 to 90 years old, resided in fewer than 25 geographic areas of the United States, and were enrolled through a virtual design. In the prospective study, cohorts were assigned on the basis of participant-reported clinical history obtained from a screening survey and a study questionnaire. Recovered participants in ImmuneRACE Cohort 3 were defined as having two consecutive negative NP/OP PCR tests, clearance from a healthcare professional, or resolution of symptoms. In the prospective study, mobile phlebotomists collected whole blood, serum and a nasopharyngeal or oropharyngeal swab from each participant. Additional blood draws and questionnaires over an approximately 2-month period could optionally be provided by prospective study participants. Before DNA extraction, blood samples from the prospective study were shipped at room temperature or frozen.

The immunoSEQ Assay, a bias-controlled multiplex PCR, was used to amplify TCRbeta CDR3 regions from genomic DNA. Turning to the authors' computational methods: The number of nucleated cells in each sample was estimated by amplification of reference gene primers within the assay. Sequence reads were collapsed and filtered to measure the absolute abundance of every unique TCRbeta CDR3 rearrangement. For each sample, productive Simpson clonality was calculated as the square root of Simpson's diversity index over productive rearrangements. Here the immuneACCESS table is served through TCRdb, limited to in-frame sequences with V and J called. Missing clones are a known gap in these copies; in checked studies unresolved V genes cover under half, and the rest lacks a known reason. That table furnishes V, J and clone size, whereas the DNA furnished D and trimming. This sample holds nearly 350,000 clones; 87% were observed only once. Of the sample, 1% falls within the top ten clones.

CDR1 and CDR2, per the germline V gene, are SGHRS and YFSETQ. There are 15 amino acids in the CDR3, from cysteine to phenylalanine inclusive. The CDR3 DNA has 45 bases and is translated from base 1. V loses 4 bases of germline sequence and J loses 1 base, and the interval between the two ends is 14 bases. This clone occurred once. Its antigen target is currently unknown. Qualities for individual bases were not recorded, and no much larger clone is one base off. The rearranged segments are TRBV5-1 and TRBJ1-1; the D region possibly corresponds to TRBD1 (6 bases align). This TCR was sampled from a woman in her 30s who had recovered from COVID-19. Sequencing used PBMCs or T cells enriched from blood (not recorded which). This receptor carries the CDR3 CASSEPGAANTEAFF. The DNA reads TGCGCCAGCAGCGAACCAGGGGCGGCGAACACTGAAGCTTTCTTT.